This T cell receptor beta chain was observed in a study of T-cell memory formation after mild COVID-19. Many counts were recorded for this clonotype. The antigen remains undetermined. Via MiXCR, TCRdb re-called the 5' RACE reads, giving one row per CDR3 protein. The table includes approximately 52,000 distinct CDR3 sequences, over 9% detected once. Findings of the study overall: Some clones that responded turned up in pre-infection memory, which suggests that cross-reactive memory joined in.

This CDR3 is 15 amino acids long. V lost 6 bases and J lost 8; bases outside the gene matches: 10. Input material: PBMCs or a T cell subset sorted from them (not recorded which). This sequence originates from an adult woman who had mild COVID-19 (a few samples of this study predate the infection). Cell type and time point are not known. The rearrangement joins TRBV12-3 or TRBV12-4 to TRBJ2-1, with 10 bases matching TRBD1. The CDR3 protein is CASSPGQGWEYEQFF. CDR3 DNA sequence: TGTGCCAGCAGCCCGGGACAGGGGTGGGAGTATGAGCAGTTCTTC.